The source of this TCR beta chain is a study of shared T cell receptors in the human thymus. Germline V CDR1 and CDR2: MNHEY, SMNVEV (reference sequence). This CDR3 has 15 amino acids. V was pared by 0 bases and J by 2 bases, with 8 bases between. To note about this clone: This sample includes further DNA sequences coding for the same CDR3.

Only in-frame clones appear in the TCRdb table, and some are missing; sequencing was by immunoSEQ multiplex PCR. The data contain hundreds of thousands of clones, around 78% of them singletons. The same sample was also used in a study of human thymus T cells. From that study: Thymus tissue was removed during corrective cardiac surgery. The authors found apparently biased V and J gene usage in thymic and blood repertoires. Related studies found that unrelated individuals share highly overlapping thymic repertoires.

Material: thymocytes. This chain joins TRBV27 and TRBJ1-5; D gene ambiguous. This sequence was found in a boy under two years old with a congenital heart defect. This CDR3 is CASSLSGGGNQPQHF. CDR3 bases: TGTGCCAGCAGTTTATCGGGCGGGGGCAATCAGCCCCAGCATTTT.